What follows is one TCR beta chain and its context. Antigen unknown. The data stem from a study of T cells after yellow fever vaccination. Study-wide context: Fractions low in cell number were prepared with SMART-Seq v4 Ultra Low Input.

Study outcomes and limitations: There was a small share of clonotypes that showed up in both the CD4 and CD8 compartments. There was a possibility that FACS-sorted repertoires contained abundant clonotypes contaminating from the bulk population.

UMIs were added to TCR cDNA along with a universal primer site when it was made by 5'RACE template switching. TCRdb recomputed calls from the 5' RACE reads with MiXCR, one row per CDR3 protein. The sample lists 180,000 or so distinct CDR3 sequences; 11% were seen once. The sequencing here drew on CD8+ T cells sorted from PBMCs, taken 15 days after the yellow fever booster vaccination. This TCR was recovered from a man aged 18 to 35 who received the YFV17D yellow fever vaccine.

This CDR3 reads CASSSDGYYGYTF. CDR3 in DNA: TGTGCCAGCAGCTCTGACGGATACTATGGCTACACCTTC. V is TRBV7-6 and J is TRBJ1-2; D gene unclear. The germline V gene encodes CDR1 SGHVS and CDR2 FNYEAQ. The V and J ends lost 4 bases and 3 bases respectively, with 9 bases between them. CDR3 length equals 13 residues.